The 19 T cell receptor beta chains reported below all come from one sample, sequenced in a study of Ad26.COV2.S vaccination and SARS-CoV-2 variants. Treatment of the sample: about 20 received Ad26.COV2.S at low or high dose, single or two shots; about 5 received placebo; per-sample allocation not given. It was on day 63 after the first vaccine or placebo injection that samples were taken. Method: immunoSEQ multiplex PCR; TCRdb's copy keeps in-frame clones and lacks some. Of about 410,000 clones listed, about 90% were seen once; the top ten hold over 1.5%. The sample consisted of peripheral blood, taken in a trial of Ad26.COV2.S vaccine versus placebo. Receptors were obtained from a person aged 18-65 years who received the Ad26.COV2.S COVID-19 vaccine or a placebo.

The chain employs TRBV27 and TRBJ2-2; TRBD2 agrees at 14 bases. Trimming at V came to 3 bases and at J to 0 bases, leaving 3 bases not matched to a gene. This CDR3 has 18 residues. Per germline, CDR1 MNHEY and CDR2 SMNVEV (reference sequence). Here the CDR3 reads CASSLGLAGVTNTGELFF. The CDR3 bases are TGTGCCAGCAGTTTGGGACTAGCGGGGGTTACGAACACCGGGGAGCTGTTTTTT.

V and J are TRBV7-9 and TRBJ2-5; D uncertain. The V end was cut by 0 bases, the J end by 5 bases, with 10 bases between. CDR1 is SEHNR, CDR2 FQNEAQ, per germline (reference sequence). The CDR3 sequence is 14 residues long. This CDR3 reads CASSLAGPGETQYF. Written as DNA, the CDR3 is TGTGCCAGCAGCTTAGCCGGGCCTGGGGAGACCCAGTACTTC.

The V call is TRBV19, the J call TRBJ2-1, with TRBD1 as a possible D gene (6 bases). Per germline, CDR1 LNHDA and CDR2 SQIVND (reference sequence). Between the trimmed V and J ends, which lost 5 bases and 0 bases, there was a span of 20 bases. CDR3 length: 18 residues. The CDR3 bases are TGTGCCAGTAGTTTGAGACCGGGACATTCGGGCTCCTACAATGAGCAGTTCTTC. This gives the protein CASSLRPGHSGSYNEQFF. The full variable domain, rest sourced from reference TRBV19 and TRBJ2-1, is DGGITQSPKYLFRKEGQNVTLSCEQNLNHDAMYWYRQDPGQGLRLIYYSQIVNDFQKGDIAEGYSVSREKKESFPLTVTSAQKNPTAFYLCASSLRPGHSGSYNEQFFGPGTRLTVL.

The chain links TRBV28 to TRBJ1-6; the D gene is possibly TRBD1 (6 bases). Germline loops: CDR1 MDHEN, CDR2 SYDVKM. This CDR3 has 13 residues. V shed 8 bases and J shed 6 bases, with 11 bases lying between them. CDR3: CASGGGANSPLHF. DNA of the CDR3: TGTGCCAGCGGCGGGGGGGCTAATTCACCCCTCCACTTT.

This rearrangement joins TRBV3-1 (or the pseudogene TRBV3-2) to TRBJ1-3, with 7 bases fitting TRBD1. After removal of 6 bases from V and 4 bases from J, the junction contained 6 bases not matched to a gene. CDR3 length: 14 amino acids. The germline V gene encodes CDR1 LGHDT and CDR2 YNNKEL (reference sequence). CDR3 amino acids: CASRDRASGNTIYF. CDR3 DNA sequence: TGTGCCAGCAGAGACAGGGCATCGGGAAACACCATATATTTT.

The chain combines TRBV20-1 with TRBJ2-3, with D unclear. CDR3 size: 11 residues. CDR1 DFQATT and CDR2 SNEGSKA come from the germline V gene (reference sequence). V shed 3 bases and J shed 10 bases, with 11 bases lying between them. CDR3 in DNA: TGCAGTGCTAGTGGGTATCTAGCGCAGTATTTT. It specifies CSASGYLAQYF.

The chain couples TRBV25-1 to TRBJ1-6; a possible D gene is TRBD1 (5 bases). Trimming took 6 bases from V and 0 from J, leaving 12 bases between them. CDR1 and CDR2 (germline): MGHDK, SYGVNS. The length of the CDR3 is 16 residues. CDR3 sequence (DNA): TGTGCCAGCAGGTGGGGCCAGAACTCCTATAATTCACCCCTCCACTTT. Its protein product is CASRWGQNSYNSPLHF.

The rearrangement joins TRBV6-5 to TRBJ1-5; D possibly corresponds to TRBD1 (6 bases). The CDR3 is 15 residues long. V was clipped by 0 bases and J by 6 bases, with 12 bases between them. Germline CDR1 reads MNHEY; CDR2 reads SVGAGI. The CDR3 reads CASSYSRPGAQPQHF. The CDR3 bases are TGTGCCAGCAGTTACTCGAGGCCAGGGGCTCAGCCCCAGCATTTT.

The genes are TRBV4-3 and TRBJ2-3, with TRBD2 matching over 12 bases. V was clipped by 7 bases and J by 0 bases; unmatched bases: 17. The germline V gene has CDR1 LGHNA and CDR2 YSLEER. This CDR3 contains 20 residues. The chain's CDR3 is CASNSKGAGTSGFSTDTQYF. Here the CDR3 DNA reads TGCGCCAGCAACTCAAAGGGGGCCGGGACTAGCGGGTTTAGCACAGATACGCAGTATTTT.

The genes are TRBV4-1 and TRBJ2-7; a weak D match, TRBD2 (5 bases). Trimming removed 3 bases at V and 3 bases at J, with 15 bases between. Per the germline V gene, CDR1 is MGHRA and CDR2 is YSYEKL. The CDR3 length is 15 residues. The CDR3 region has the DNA TGCGCCAGCAGCCATATGTCGGGATCGCACTACGAGCAGTACTTC. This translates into CASSHMSGSHYEQYF.

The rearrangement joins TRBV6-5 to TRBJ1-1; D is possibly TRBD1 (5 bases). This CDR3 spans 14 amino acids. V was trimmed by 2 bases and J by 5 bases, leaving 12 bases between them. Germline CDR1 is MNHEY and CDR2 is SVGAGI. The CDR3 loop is CASSYGEGWTEAFF. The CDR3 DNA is TGTGCCAGCAGTTACGGGGAGGGGTGGACTGAAGCTTTCTTT.

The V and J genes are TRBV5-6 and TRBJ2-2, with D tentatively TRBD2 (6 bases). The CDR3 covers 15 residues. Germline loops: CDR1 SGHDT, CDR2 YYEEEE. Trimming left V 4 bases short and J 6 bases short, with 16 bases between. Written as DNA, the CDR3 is TGTGCCAGCAGCCACCACAGGAGGGAAGCCGGGGAGCTGTTTTTT. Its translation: CASSHHRREAGELFF. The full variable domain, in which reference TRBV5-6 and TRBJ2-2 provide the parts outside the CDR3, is DAGVTQSPTHLIKTRGQQVTLRCSPKSGHDTVSWYQQALGQGPQFIFQYYEEEERQRGNFPDRFSGHQFPNYSSELNVNALLLGDSALYLCASSHHRREAGELFFGEGSRLTVL.

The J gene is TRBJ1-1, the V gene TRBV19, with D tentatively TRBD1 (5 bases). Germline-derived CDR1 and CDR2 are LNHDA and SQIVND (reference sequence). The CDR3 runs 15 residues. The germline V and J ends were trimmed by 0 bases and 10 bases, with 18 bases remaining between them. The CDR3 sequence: CASSIDPAKVGGAFF. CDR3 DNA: TGTGCCAGTAGTATAGATCCCGCCAAAGTGGGGGGAGCTTTCTTT.

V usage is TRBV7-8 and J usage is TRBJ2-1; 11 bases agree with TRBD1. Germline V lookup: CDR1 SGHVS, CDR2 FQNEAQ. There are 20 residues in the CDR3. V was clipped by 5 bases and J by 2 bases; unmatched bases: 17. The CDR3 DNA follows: TGTGCCAGCAGCCCTAGAGGGACCGGGACAGGGGGATTGACCTACAATGAGCAGTTCTTC. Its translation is CASSPRGTGTGGLTYNEQFF.

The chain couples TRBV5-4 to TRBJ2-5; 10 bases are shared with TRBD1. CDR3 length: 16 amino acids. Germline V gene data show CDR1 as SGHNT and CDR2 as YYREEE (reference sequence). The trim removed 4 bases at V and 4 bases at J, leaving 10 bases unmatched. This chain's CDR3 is CASSILKTGGVETQYF. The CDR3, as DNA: TGTGCCAGCAGCATACTCAAGACAGGGGGCGTAGAGACCCAGTACTTC.

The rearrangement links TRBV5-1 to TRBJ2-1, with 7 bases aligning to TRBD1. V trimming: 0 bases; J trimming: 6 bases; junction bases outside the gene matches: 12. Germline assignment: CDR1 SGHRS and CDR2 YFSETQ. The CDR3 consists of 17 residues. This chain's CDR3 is CASSLAWDSSKSNEQFF. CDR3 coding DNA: TGCGCCAGCAGCTTGGCCTGGGACAGCTCAAAAAGCAATGAGCAGTTCTTC.

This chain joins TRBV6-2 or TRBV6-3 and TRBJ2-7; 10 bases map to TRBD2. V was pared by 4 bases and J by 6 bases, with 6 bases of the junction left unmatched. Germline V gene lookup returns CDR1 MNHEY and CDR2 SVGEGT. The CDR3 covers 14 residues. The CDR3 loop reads CASSLGLAAPEQYF. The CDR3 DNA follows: TGTGCCAGCAGTTTAGGACTAGCGGCCCCCGAGCAGTACTTC.

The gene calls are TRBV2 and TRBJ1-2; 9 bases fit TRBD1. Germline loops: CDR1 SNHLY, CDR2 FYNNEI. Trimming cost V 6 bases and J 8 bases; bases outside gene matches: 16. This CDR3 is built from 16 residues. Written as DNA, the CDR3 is TGTGCCAGCAGCCCCGGCCCGGGACAGGGCGTCTTGGGCTACACCTTC. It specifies CASSPGPGQGVLGYTF.

CDR3 sequence reads: CASSLVPREETQYF. Here the CDR3 DNA reads TGTGCCAGCAGCTTAGTGCCCAGGGAAGAGACCCAGTACTTC. This chain connects TRBV13 to TRBJ2-5; D may be TRBD1 (5 bases). Trimming removed 1 base at V and 3 bases at J, with 9 bases between. The germline V gene has CDR1 PRHDT and CDR2 FYEKMQ (reference sequence). There are 14 residues in the CDR3.